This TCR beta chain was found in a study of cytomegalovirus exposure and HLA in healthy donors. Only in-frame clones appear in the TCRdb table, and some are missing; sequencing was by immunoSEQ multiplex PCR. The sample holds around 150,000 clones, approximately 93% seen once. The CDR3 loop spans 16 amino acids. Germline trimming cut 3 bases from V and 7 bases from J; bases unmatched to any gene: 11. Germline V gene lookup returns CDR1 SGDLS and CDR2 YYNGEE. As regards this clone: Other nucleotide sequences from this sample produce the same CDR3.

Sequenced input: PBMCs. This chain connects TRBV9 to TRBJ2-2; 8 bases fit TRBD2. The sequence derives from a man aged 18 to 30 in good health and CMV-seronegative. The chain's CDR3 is CASSGSGGSAVGELFF. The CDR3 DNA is TGTGCCAGCAGCGGGTCGGGGGGGTCGGCGGTCGGGGAGCTGTTTTTT.